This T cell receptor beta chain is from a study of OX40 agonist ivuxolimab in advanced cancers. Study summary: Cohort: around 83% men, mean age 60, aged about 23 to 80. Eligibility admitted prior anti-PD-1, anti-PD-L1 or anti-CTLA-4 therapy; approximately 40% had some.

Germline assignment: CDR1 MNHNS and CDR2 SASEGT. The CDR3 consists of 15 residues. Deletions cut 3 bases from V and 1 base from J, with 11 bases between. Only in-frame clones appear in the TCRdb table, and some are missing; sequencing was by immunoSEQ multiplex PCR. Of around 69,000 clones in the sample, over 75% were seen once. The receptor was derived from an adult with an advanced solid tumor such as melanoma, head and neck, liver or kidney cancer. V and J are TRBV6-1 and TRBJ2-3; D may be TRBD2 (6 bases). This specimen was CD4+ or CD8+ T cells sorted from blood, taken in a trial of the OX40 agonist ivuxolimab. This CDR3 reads CASSDVGEGTDTQYF. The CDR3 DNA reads TGTGCCAGCAGTGATGTGGGGGAGGGCACAGATACGCAGTATTTT.